Presented here are 27 T cell receptor beta chains from one specimen sequenced in a study of T cell responses to AZD1222 COVID-19 vaccine (dated by TCRdb to the early 2020s). The library was generated by the immunoSEQ multiplex PCR assay. TCRdb took this table from immuneACCESS and kept in-frame rearrangements with V and J called. Such tables lack part of the clones; where checked against another copy, unresolved V genes explain under half of the gap, and the rest is unexplained. The sample contains 100,000 to 120,000 clones, around 89% of them found a single time. The ten largest clones take up 2% to 3% of the sample. The time point label corresponds to: baseline before first vaccination. The sequencing used peripheral blood, collected on day 0 of AZD1222 vaccination. The receptors were sampled from an adult in good health.

The rearrangement joins TRBV4-1 to TRBJ2-3; 7 bases fit TRBD2. V shed 0 bases, J shed 4 bases, and the junction held 7 bases outside the gene matches. The germline V gene has CDR1 MGHRA and CDR2 YSYEKL. The CDR3 has 16 residues. CDR3 sequence (DNA): TGCGCCAGCAGCCAAGATTTCGGGGCGGGGGCAGATACGCAGTATTTT. Translation: CASSQDFGAGADTQYF.

The chain links TRBV9 to TRBJ2-5; 9 bases are a match to TRBD2. The CDR3 totals 15 residues. V lost 2 bases to trimming and J lost 2 bases; unmatched junction nucleotides: 4. CDR1 is SGDLS and CDR2 is YYNGEE in the germline V gene. The CDR3: CASSVSSGVQETQYF. CDR3 nucleotides: TGTGCCAGCAGCGTTTCTAGCGGGGTTCAAGAGACCCAGTACTTC.

The chain couples TRBV28 to TRBJ2-1; a weak D match, TRBD1 (5 bases). The CDR3 has 14 residues. V was trimmed by 3 bases and J by 0 bases, leaving 6 bases between them. The germline V gene encodes CDR1 MDHEN and CDR2 SYDVKM. The CDR3 region is CASSFGHSYNEQFF. The DNA for the CDR3 is TGTGCCAGCAGTTTCGGACACTCCTACAATGAGCAGTTCTTC.

Relative to its sample, this clone is medium-sized. The chain recombines TRBV27 with TRBJ1-4, with a weak D call TRBD1 (6 bases). CDR1 is MNHEY and CDR2 is SMNVEV in the germline V gene (reference sequence). Trimming left V 6 bases short and J 2 bases short, with 10 bases between. The CDR3 runs 14 residues. The CDR3 DNA follows: TGTGCCAGCAGGTCGCAGGGGACTAATGAAAAACTGTTTTTT. Amino acid sequence: CASRSQGTNEKLFF.

The CDR3 bases are TGTGCCAGCAGTTTTAACGGGGCGAGAGGAGGCTACACCTTC. Translation gives CASSFNGARGGYTF. The gene calls are TRBV28 and TRBJ1-2, with D maybe TRBD1 (5 bases). In germline, CDR1 is MDHEN, CDR2 SYDVKM. V was shortened by 3 bases and J by 8 bases, with 16 bases between the two germline ends. The CDR3 contains 14 residues.

The rearrangement links TRBV11-1 to TRBJ2-7; 9 bases are a match to TRBD2. Germline CDR1 is SGHAT and CDR2 is FQDESV (reference sequence). V gave up 2 bases and J gave up 0 bases; unmatched junction bases: 5. This CDR3 is built from 16 residues. CDR3 sequence (DNA): TGTGCCAGCAGCTTATCCGTAGCGGGGGCCTCCTACGAGCAGTACTTC. Translating it yields CASSLSVAGASYEQYF.

V usage is TRBV5-5 and J usage is TRBJ1-5; D unclear. Per germline, CDR1 SGHKS and CDR2 YYEKEE (reference sequence). The CDR3 runs to 15 residues. Trimming removed 0 bases at V and 4 bases at J, with 11 bases between. CDR3 sequence: CASSLVPLGNQPQHF. The CDR3 DNA is TGTGCCAGCAGCTTGGTCCCTTTAGGTAATCAGCCCCAGCATTTT.

This clone turned up a few times. The chain couples TRBV3-1 (or the pseudogene TRBV3-2) to TRBJ2-2; 9 positions agree with TRBD1. Looked up from germline, CDR1 is LGHDT and CDR2 is YNNKEL (reference sequence). This CDR3 region has 16 residues. V dropped 5 bases and J dropped 2; count of bases not matched to a gene: 6. The CDR3 coding sequence is TGTGCCAGCAGCACCTGGGGACAGGGAAACACCGGGGAGCTGTTTTTT. This encodes CASSTWGQGNTGELFF.

V and J are TRBV11-3 and TRBJ1-1; the D gene is possibly TRBD1 (6 bases). Germline assignment: CDR1 SGHNT and CDR2 YENEEA. Trimming shortened V by 5 bases and J by 1 base, and 11 bases separated the two germline ends. CDR3 length equals 14 residues. The CDR3 coding sequence is TGTGCCAGCAGCCTCAGGGGCGAGAACACTGAAGCTTTCTTT. It encodes CASSLRGENTEAFF.

The chain has TRBV11-3 and TRBJ2-3; tentatively, D is TRBD1 (6 bases). The V and J ends lost 1 base and 4 bases respectively, with 12 bases between them. Germline V gene lookup returns CDR1 SGHNT and CDR2 YENEEA. There are 15 residues in the CDR3. CDR3 in DNA: TGTGCCAGCAGCTTAGGCCAGGGGATCGCAGATACGCAGTATTTT. It encodes CASSLGQGIADTQYF.

J is TRBJ1-2 and V is TRBV6-2 or TRBV6-3, with TRBD1 matching 11 bases. CDR3 length: 15 residues. V shed 4 bases, J shed 0 bases, and the junction held 1 base outside the gene matches. CDR1 is MNHEY and CDR2 is SVGEGT in the germline V gene. CDR3 DNA sequence: TGTGCCAGCAGTTGGGGACAGGGGGCTAACTATGGCTACACCTTC. Residues: CASSWGQGANYGYTF.

The V and J genes are TRBV12-3 or TRBV12-4 and TRBJ1-5; D is unresolved. The CDR3 consists of 12 residues. Trimming stripped 1 base from V and 7 bases from J, with 5 bases between. The CDR3 coding sequence is TGTGCCAGCAGTTTAGGATCCCAGCCCCAGCATTTT. Translating gives CASSLGSQPQHF.

This chain connects TRBV5-1 to TRBJ2-1, with a possible D match to TRBD2 (5 bases). The V gene's germline CDR1 is SGHRS and CDR2 YFSETQ. Trimming cost V 3 bases and J 9 bases, with 16 bases left between them. This CDR3 has 14 amino acids. For the CDR3, the DNA is TGCGCCAGCAGCTGGTCGGACCCGCGGGTTGAGCAGTTCTTC. It codes for CASSWSDPRVEQFF.

The CDR3 loop reads CASRRRGQGVSGANVLTF. The CDR3 region has the DNA TGTGCCAGCAGAAGGCGGGGACAGGGTGTATCTGGGGCCAACGTCCTGACTTTC. The rearrangement links TRBV19 to TRBJ2-6, with 9 bases matching TRBD1. Germline V lookup: CDR1 LNHDA, CDR2 SQIVND (reference sequence). The CDR3 is 18 residues long. V lost 9 bases, J lost 1 base, and 13 bases stayed unmatched.

V is TRBV2 and J is TRBJ2-7; the D gene is possibly TRBD1 (5 bases). Germline CDR1 SNHLY, CDR2 FYNNEI. The CDR3 spans 12 residues. V gave up 0 bases and J gave up 6 bases, with 6 bases separating them. The DNA of the CDR3 is TGTGCCAGCAGTGAAGCAGGGGTCGAGCAGTACTTC. Translated, it gives CASSEAGVEQYF.

This chain joins TRBV29-1 and TRBJ2-3; 10 bases line up with TRBD1. CDR1 is SQVTM and CDR2 is ANQGSEA in the germline V gene. This CDR3 is built from 14 residues. V trimming: 4 bases; J trimming: 6 bases; junction bases outside the gene matches: 7. The CDR3 coding sequence is TGCAGCGTTGCCGGGACAGGGGACATGGATACGCAGTATTTT. Amino acid sequence: CSVAGTGDMDTQYF.

This clone was detected only once. This chain links TRBV6-5 with TRBJ1-2, with no clear D. Per the germline V gene, CDR1 is MNHEY and CDR2 is SVGAGI. The ends were cut back, 4 bases at V and 2 bases at J, with 11 bases in the middle. The CDR3 consists of 14 residues. In nucleotides, the CDR3 is TGTGCCAGCAGTTCCTCAGACAAGAACTATGGCTACACCTTC. Translating gives CASSSSDKNYGYTF.

The gene calls are TRBV15 and TRBJ2-1, with D maybe TRBD1 (5 bases). The CDR3 spans 14 residues. Looked up from germline, CDR1 is LNHNV and CDR2 is YYDKDF (reference sequence). V lost 4 bases, J lost 8 bases, and 15 bases lay in between. The CDR3 protein is CATSIRVSGDEQFF. In DNA form, the CDR3 reads TGTGCCACCAGCATCAGGGTATCAGGCGATGAGCAGTTCTTC.

This clone was recorded once. This sequence joins TRBV19 and TRBJ1-1, with no clear D. The CDR3 has 13 residues. Deletions cut 4 bases from V and 0 bases from J, with 6 bases between. Germline assignment: CDR1 LNHDA and CDR2 SQIVND (reference sequence). The chain's CDR3 is CASSTAVNTEAFF. CDR3 nucleotides: TGTGCCAGTAGTACCGCAGTGAACACTGAAGCTTTCTTT. The whole variable domain, remainder taken from reference TRBV19 and TRBJ1-1, is DGGITQSPKYLFRKEGQNVTLSCEQNLNHDAMYWYRQDPGQGLRLIYYSQIVNDFQKGDIAEGYSVSREKKESFPLTVTSAQKNPTAFYLCASSTAVNTEAFFGQGTRLTVV.

This chain joins TRBV20-1 and TRBJ2-7; no definite D call. Looked up from germline, CDR1 is DFQATT and CDR2 is SNEGSKA (reference sequence). V dropped 3 bases and J dropped 6 bases, with 9 bases sitting between them. CDR3 length: 11 amino acids. In nucleotides, the CDR3 is TGCAGTGCTAGCAACTTGGGCGAGCAGTACTTC. This sequence encodes CSASNLGEQYF.

This clone has just a few counts. The rearrangement uses TRBV7-3 and TRBJ2-1; 8 bases map to TRBD1. Germline loops: CDR1 SGHTA, CDR2 FQGTGA. The ends lost 1 base at V and 9 bases at J; junction bases unmatched: 8. The CDR3 consists of 15 residues. The CDR3: CASSLRGQDLGEQFF. The CDR3 nucleotides read TGTGCCAGCAGCTTAAGGGGACAGGACCTCGGTGAGCAGTTCTTC.

V is TRBV5-5 and J is TRBJ1-5; TRBD1 aligns across 8 bases. With 0 bases clipped from V and 6 bases from J, the junction kept 8 bases outside the gene matches. CDR3 length: 16 amino acids. Per the germline V gene, CDR1 is SGHKS and CDR2 is YYEKEE (reference sequence). The CDR3 loop is CASSLGHRGVGQPQHF. The CDR3 region has the DNA TGTGCCAGCAGCTTGGGGCACAGGGGGGTGGGTCAGCCCCAGCATTTT.

A single count supports this clone. The CDR3 sequence: CASSQSQNTEAFF. Written as DNA, the CDR3 is TGTGCCAGCAGCCAATCGCAGAACACTGAAGCTTTCTTT. The chain links TRBV6-5 to TRBJ1-1; no firm D call. V shed 6 bases and J shed 1 base, with 9 bases lying between them. This CDR3 region has 13 residues. From germline, CDR1 is MNHEY and CDR2 SVGAGI.

The chain carries TRBV2 and TRBJ2-1; weak D call: TRBD1 (6 bases). V lost 4 bases to trimming and J lost 4 bases, with 8 bases between them. The CDR3 is 13 residues long. Germline assignment: CDR1 SNHLY and CDR2 FYNNEI. In DNA form, the CDR3 reads TGTGCCAGCAGTGTGACAGGTTACAATGAGCAGTTCTTC. It translates to CASSVTGYNEQFF.

The chain recombines TRBV5-6 with TRBJ2-2; 8 positions match TRBD2. Per the germline V gene, CDR1 is SGHDT and CDR2 is YYEEEE. The CDR3 loop spans 16 amino acids. Unmatched junction bases numbered 7, after V lost 0 bases and J lost 6 bases. The CDR3 region has the DNA TGTGCCAGCAGCTTGGCGGGGGGGTCCCCAGCCGGGGAGCTGTTTTTT. Residues: CASSLAGGSPAGELFF.

This clone was counted once. This sequence joins TRBV13 and TRBJ1-3; D is ambiguous. CDR1 and CDR2 from the germline V gene are PRHDT and FYEKMQ (reference sequence). This CDR3 is built from 14 residues. Trimming removed 6 bases from V and 0 bases from J, with 9 bases in between. This chain's CDR3 is CASRLQLSGNTIYF. CDR3 nucleotide sequence: TGTGCCAGCAGGTTGCAGCTCTCTGGAAACACCATATATTTT.

J is TRBJ1-2 and V is TRBV27; TRBD1 agrees at 7 bases. V trimming: 5 bases; J trimming: 2 bases; junction bases outside the gene matches: 8. This CDR3 has 15 residues. CDR1 MNHEY and CDR2 SMNVEV come from the germline V gene (reference sequence). The CDR3 nucleotides are TGTGCCAGCAGTCCACACAGGGGAGACAACTATGGCTACACCTTC. It encodes CASSPHRGDNYGYTF.